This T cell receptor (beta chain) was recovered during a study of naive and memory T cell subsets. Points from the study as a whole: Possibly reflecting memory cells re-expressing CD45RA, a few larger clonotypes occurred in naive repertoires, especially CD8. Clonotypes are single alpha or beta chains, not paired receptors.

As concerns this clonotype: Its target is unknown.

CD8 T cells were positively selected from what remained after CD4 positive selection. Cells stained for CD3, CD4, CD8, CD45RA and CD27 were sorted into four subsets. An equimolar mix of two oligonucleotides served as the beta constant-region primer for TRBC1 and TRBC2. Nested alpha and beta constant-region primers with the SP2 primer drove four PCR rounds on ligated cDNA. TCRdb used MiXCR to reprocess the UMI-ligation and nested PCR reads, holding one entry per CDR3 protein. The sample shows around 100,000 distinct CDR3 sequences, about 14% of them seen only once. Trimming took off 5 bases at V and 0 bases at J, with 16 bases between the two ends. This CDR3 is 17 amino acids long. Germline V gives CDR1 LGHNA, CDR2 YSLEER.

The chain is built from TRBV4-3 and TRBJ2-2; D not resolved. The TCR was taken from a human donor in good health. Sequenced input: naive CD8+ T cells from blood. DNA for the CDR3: TGCGCCAGCAGCAAGGATGATGAAGTCCCGAACACCGGGGAGCTGTTTTTT. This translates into CASSKDDEVPNTGELFF.